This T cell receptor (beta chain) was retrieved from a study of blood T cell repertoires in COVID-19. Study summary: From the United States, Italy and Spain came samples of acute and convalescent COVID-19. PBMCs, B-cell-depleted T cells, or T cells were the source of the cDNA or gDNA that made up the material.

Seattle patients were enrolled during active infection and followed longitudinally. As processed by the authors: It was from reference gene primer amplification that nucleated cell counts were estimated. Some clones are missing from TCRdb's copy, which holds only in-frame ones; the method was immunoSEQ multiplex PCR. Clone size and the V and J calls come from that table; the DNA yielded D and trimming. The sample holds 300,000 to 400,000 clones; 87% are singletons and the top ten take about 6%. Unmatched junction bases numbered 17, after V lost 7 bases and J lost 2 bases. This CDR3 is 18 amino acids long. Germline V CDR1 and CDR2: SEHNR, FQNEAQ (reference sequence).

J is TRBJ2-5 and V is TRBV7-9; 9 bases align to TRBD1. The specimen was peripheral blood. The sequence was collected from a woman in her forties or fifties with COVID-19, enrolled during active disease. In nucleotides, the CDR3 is TGTGCCAGCATCCCTCGCCCATCGACAGGGGGAAGTCAAGAGACCCAGTACTTC. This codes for CASIPRPSTGGSQETQYF.